The 30 T cell receptor beta chains below come from one sample, sequenced in a study of blood T cell repertoires in COVID-19. TCRdb keeps only in-frame clones here, not all; method: immunoSEQ multiplex PCR. This table has some 220,000 clones, approximately 80% appearing once. Sequences were obtained from peripheral blood. These receptors were taken from a woman aged 80 or older with active or convalescent COVID-19.

Here the CDR3 DNA reads TGCGCCAGCAGTGAGGCGACCGCAGATACGCAGTATTTT. It is translated as CASSEATADTQYF. The V and J genes are TRBV5-1 and TRBJ2-3; D not certain. CDR1 is SGHRS, CDR2 YFSETQ, per germline. V was shortened by 5 bases and J by 4 bases, with 11 bases between the two germline ends. CDR3 length equals 13 residues. The whole variable domain, remainder taken from reference TRBV5-1 and TRBJ2-3, is KAGVTQTPRYLIKTRGQQVTLSCSPISGHRSVSWYQQTPGQGLQFLFEYFSETQRNKGNFPGRFSGRQFSNSRSEMNVSTLELGDSALYLCASSEATADTQYFGPGTRLTVL.

This clone turned up a few times. V is TRBV15 and J is TRBJ1-2; perhaps TRBD1 as D (5 bases). The CDR3 is 13 residues long. Trimming stripped 1 base from V and 9 bases from J, with 12 bases between. Per the germline V gene, CDR1 is LNHNV and CDR2 is YYDKDF (reference sequence). CDR3 bases: TGTGCCACCAGCAGAGTAACCGCAGGGAGCTACACCTTC. Its translation is CATSRVTAGSYTF.

V gene TRBV6-6 combines with J gene TRBJ2-3; D unclear. The CDR3 has 13 residues. V lost 10 bases and J lost 2, with 13 bases in between. Germline V gene sequence: CDR1 MNHNY, CDR2 SVGAGI (reference sequence). Written as DNA, the CDR3 is TGTGCCACCACTTCCGCCTACACAGATACGCAGTATTTT. This encodes CATTSAYTDTQYF.

This chain joins TRBV5-1 and TRBJ2-5, with 7 bases that match TRBD1. CDR1 SGHRS and CDR2 YFSETQ come from the germline V gene. The CDR3 sequence is 15 residues long. The V segment lost 3 bases and the J segment 2 bases; nucleotides outside the gene matches: 7. The CDR3, as DNA: TGCGCCAGCAGCTCAGGACAGGCGATACAAGAGACCCAGTACTTC. It codes for CASSSGQAIQETQYF.

The chain combines TRBV7-2 with TRBJ1-5, with 8 bases that match TRBD1. There are 15 residues in the CDR3. The trim removed 5 bases at V and 3 bases at J, leaving 6 bases unmatched. Germline values: CDR1 SGHTA, CDR2 FQGNSA. The CDR3 DNA follows: TGTGCCAGCAGCCAGGGGGCGGCAGACAATCAGCCCCAGCATTTT. Translation gives CASSQGAADNQPQHF.

This chain uses TRBV29-1 with TRBJ2-3, with 10 bases matching TRBD2. V trimming: 3 bases; J trimming: 6 bases; junction bases outside the gene matches: 9. This CDR3 has 15 residues. CDR1 is SQVTM, CDR2 ANQGSEA, per germline. CDR3 in DNA: TGCAGCGTTGAGGGGGCTAGCGGGAGTATCGATACGCAGTATTTT. Amino acid sequence: CSVEGASGSIDTQYF.

The genes are TRBV7-2 and TRBJ2-5, with 8 bases fitting TRBD2. Trimming took 7 bases from V and 4 from J; bases not matched to a gene: 5. Germline values: CDR1 SGHTA, CDR2 FQGNSA. This CDR3 is built from 13 residues. CDR3 sequence (DNA): TGTGCCAGCAAGCGGGGGTCGGCAGAGACCCAGTACTTC. Translating gives CASKRGSAETQYF.

The chain links TRBV6-5 to TRBJ1-6; perhaps TRBD1 as D (5 bases). V lost 5 bases and J 2 bases, leaving 10 bases between the germline ends. The CDR3 is 15 residues long. Germline V gene data show CDR1 as MNHEY and CDR2 as SVGAGI. The CDR3 sequence is CASSRGEAYNSPLHF. The CDR3 nucleotides read TGTGCCAGCAGTCGAGGGGAGGCCTATAATTCACCCCTCCACTTT.

The gene calls are TRBV5-1 and TRBJ2-7; no definite D call. Germline loops: CDR1 SGHRS, CDR2 YFSETQ. The CDR3 loop spans 13 amino acids. The V end lost 4 bases, the J end lost 3 bases, and 11 bases lay between the germline ends. The CDR3 DNA follows: TGCGCCAGCAGCACTGCAAACGGCTACGAGCAGTACTTC. Translated: CASSTANGYEQYF.

The chain combines TRBV6-2 or TRBV6-3 with TRBJ1-2; no firm D call. Germline CDR1 reads MNHEY; CDR2 reads SVGEGT. V was trimmed by 0 bases and J by 4 bases, leaving 12 bases between them. CDR3 size: 15 residues. For the CDR3, the DNA is TGTGCCAGCAGTTACTCGGGTGTGGAGATCTATGGCTACACCTTC. Protein: CASSYSGVEIYGYTF.

Points on this clone: The same CDR3 can be traced to other DNA sequences in this sample. V gene TRBV5-1 combines with J gene TRBJ2-3; TRBD1 matches at 8 bases. This CDR3 is built from 15 residues. After removal of 3 bases from V and 0 bases from J, the junction contained 3 bases not matched to a gene. Germline CDR1 reads SGHRS; CDR2 reads YFSETQ. This CDR3 is CASSSGQGSTDTQYF. CDR3 nucleotides: TGCGCCAGCAGCTCAGGACAGGGTAGCACAGATACGCAGTATTTT.

The genes are TRBV6-5 and TRBJ1-2; 7 nucleotides line up with TRBD1. The CDR3 spans 11 residues. Germline CDR1 reads MNHEY; CDR2 reads SVGAGI. The ends lost 9 bases at V and 8 bases at J; junction bases unmatched: 6. In nucleotides, the CDR3 is TGTGCCAGTACTACAGGGGCCGGCTACACCTTC. Translated: CASTTGAGYTF.

This chain links TRBV5-1 with TRBJ2-1, with 7 bases fitting TRBD1. Germline trimming cut 3 bases from V and 6 bases from J; bases unmatched to any gene: 3. CDR1 and CDR2 from the germline V gene are SGHRS and YFSETQ. The CDR3 is 13 residues long. CDR3 amino acids: CASSSTGFNEQFF. In DNA form, the CDR3 reads TGCGCCAGCAGCTCGACAGGGTTCAATGAGCAGTTCTTC.

The chain combines TRBV9 with TRBJ2-3; tentatively, D is TRBD1 (5 bases). This CDR3 comprises 14 residues. V was shortened by 0 bases and J by 6 bases, with 11 bases between the two germline ends. CDR1 SGDLS and CDR2 YYNGEE come from the germline V gene. CDR3 coding DNA: TGTGCCAGCAGCGTAGTGGCCGCAGGGGATACGCAGTATTTT. Protein sequence: CASSVVAAGDTQYF.

The V gene is TRBV5-4, the J gene TRBJ2-7, with D possibly TRBD2 on 6 matching bases. The CDR3 covers 15 residues. Per the germline V gene, CDR1 is SGHNT and CDR2 is YYREEE (reference sequence). The V end lost 8 bases, the J end lost 2 bases, and 20 bases lay between the germline ends. CDR3 protein: CASFPRNAGTYEQYF. In nucleotides, the CDR3 is TGTGCCAGTTTCCCTAGAAATGCGGGGACCTACGAGCAGTACTTC.

This clone was detected only a few times. The chain recombines TRBV4-1 with TRBJ2-2, with 11 bases that match TRBD2. The ends lost 1 base at V and 5 bases at J; junction bases unmatched: 0. The CDR3 consists of 15 residues. Germline V gene data show CDR1 as MGHRA and CDR2 as YSYEKL. The CDR3 DNA follows: TGCGCCAGCAGCCAAGGACTAGCGGGAACCGGGGAGCTGTTTTTT. It is translated as CASSQGLAGTGELFF.

The gene calls are TRBV4-3 and TRBJ1-4; D possibly corresponds to TRBD1 (5 bases). The CDR3 sequence is 16 residues long. Trimming stripped 4 bases from V and 3 bases from J, with 15 bases between. The V gene's germline CDR1 is LGHNA and CDR2 YSLEER. In DNA, the CDR3 is TGCGCCAGCAGCCGATCGGGACTTTCTGCTAATGAAAAACTGTTTTTT. Translated: CASSRSGLSANEKLFF.

The gene calls are TRBV5-4 and TRBJ2-1, with TRBD1 matching over 7 bases. The CDR3 spans 15 residues. V lost 0 bases, J lost 3 bases, and 3 bases stayed unmatched. Germline V CDR1 and CDR2: SGHNT, YYREEE (reference sequence). DNA of the CDR3: TGTGCCAGCAGCTTGGGGGGACAGATCTACAATGAGCAGTTCTTC. As protein: CASSLGGQIYNEQFF.

The V call is TRBV15, the J call TRBJ2-7; D is uncertain. Germline CDR1 reads LNHNV; CDR2 reads YYDKDF (reference sequence). V lost 0 bases, J lost 0 bases, and 9 bases lay in between. This CDR3 has 15 residues. DNA for the CDR3: TGTGCCACCAGCAGAGATCCTGGAGTCTCCTACGAGCAGTACTTC. Amino acids: CATSRDPGVSYEQYF.

The J gene is TRBJ1-4, the V gene TRBV27; a possible D gene is TRBD1 (6 bases). Germline CDR1 is MNHEY and CDR2 is SMNVEV (reference sequence). The length of the CDR3 is 14 residues. The germline V and J ends were trimmed by 8 bases and 8 bases, with 18 bases remaining between them. In DNA form, the CDR3 reads TGTGCCAGCCGCCAAACAGGGTTTTCGGAAAAACTGTTTTTT. Translation: CASRQTGFSEKLFF.

The chain carries TRBV28 and TRBJ1-4, with 7 bases that match TRBD1. V lost 4 bases, J lost 7 bases, and 6 bases stayed unmatched. The CDR3 sequence is 14 residues long. CDR1 and CDR2 from the germline V gene are MDHEN and SYDVKM. The CDR3 region is CASSYPGGSEKLFF. CDR3 DNA sequence: TGTGCCAGCAGTTATCCAGGGGGGAGTGAAAAACTGTTTTTT.

This sequence joins TRBV18 and TRBJ2-1; the match to TRBD2 covers 8 bases. The ends lost 2 bases at V and 8 bases at J; junction bases unmatched: 8. CDR1 and CDR2 (germline): KGHSH, LQKENI. The CDR3 extends over 15 amino acids. The CDR3: CASSPLTGGQYEQFF. CDR3 nucleotide sequence: TGTGCCAGCTCACCATTGACGGGGGGGCAATATGAGCAGTTCTTC.

This clone was detected once. The chain employs TRBV19 and TRBJ2-5; 9 nucleotides line up with TRBD2. Germline V lookup: CDR1 LNHDA, CDR2 SQIVND (reference sequence). J lost 9 bases, V lost 1 base, and 12 bases had no gene match. The CDR3 sequence is 16 residues long. CDR3 DNA: TGTGCCAGTAGTATAGGGCCTAGCGGGGCCCTTGGGGCCCAGTACTTC. It encodes CASSIGPSGALGAQYF.

The chain links TRBV5-1 to TRBJ1-3; possibly TRBD1 for D (5 bases). Per the germline V gene, CDR1 is SGHRS and CDR2 is YFSETQ. The CDR3 consists of 16 residues. V lost 1 base and J lost 0, with 11 bases in between. DNA for the CDR3: TGCGCCAGCAGCTTGTGGCAGGGTAACTCTGGAAACACCATATATTTT. This sequence encodes CASSLWQGNSGNTIYF.

The chain combines TRBV7-9 with TRBJ1-2, with D maybe TRBD1 (6 bases). CDR3 length: 14 residues. Germline CDR1 reads SEHNR; CDR2 reads FQNEAQ (reference sequence). V dropped 7 bases and J dropped 8 bases, with 20 bases sitting between them. CDR3: CASTVVGTLGGYTF. In DNA, the CDR3 is TGTGCCAGCACCGTCGTGGGGACACTGGGGGGCTACACCTTC.

The CDR3 sequence: CASSLSEGPQHF. The CDR3 DNA is TGTGCCAGCAGCTTATCTGAGGGGCCCCAGCATTTT. This chain joins TRBV11-3 and TRBJ1-5; D uncertain. The V gene lost 2 bases and the J gene lost 9 bases, with 8 bases spanning the gap. The CDR3 is made up of 12 amino acids. Looked up from germline, CDR1 is SGHNT and CDR2 is YENEEA.

The sample holds one count of this clone. The J gene is TRBJ2-6, the V gene TRBV10-3; 7 nucleotides match TRBD1. V was clipped by 4 bases and J by 5 bases; unmatched bases: 5. Germline lookup yields CDR1 ENHRY and CDR2 SYGVKD. This CDR3 region has 15 residues. The CDR3 sequence: CAISAETGRANVLTF. In DNA form, the CDR3 reads TGTGCCATCAGTGCCGAGACAGGGAGGGCCAACGTCCTGACTTTC.

This clone was observed a few times. This chain joins TRBV10-3 and TRBJ2-2; 15 positions match TRBD2. The CDR3 length is 17 residues. With V trimmed by 6 bases and J by 4 bases, 6 bases remained unmatched. Germline values: CDR1 ENHRY, CDR2 SYGVKD. CDR3 region: CAISGLAGGPGTGELFF. Here the CDR3 DNA reads TGTGCCATCAGCGGACTAGCGGGGGGGCCCGGCACCGGGGAGCTGTTTTTT.

The rearrangement links TRBV9 to TRBJ2-3; D possibly corresponds to TRBD2 (6 bases). Trimming removed 3 bases from V and 1 base from J, with 9 bases in between. CDR1 is SGDLS, CDR2 YYNGEE, per germline. The CDR3 consists of 14 residues. CDR3 protein: CASSGLGGTDTQYF. The CDR3 DNA is TGTGCCAGCAGCGGACTAGGGGGCACAGATACGCAGTATTTT.

With regard to this clone: Other DNA sequences in this sample translate to the same CDR3. The chain combines TRBV2 with TRBJ2-7; no definite D call. CDR1 is SNHLY, CDR2 FYNNEI, per germline. This CDR3 spans 11 amino acids. The V end lost 6 bases, the J end lost 0 bases, and 3 bases lay between the germline ends. The CDR3 loop reads CASSYSYEQYF. The CDR3 DNA is TGTGCCAGCAGCTACTCCTACGAGCAGTACTTC. Full variable domain (remainder filled in from reference TRBV2 and TRBJ2-7): EPEVTQTPSHQVTQMGQEVILRCVPISNHLYFYWYRQILGQKVEFLVSFYNNEISEKSEIFDDQFSVERPDGSNFTLKIRSTKLEDSAMYFCASSYSYEQYFGPGTRLTVT.